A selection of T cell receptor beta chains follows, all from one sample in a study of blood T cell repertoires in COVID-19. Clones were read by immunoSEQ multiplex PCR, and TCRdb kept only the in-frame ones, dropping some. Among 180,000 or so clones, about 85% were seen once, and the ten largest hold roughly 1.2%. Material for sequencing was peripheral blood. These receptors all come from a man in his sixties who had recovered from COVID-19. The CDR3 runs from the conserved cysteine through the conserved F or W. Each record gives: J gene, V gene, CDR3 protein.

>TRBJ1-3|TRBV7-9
CASSSLSVRSGNTIYF
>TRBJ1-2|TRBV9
CASSVAVAGTWYGYTF
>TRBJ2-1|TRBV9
CASSVVAGNEQFF
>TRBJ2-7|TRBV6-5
CASSPTGRPYEQYF
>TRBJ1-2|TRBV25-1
CASSEFGQDYGYTF
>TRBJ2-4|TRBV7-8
CASSLRTGRTERIQYF
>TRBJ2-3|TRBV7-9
CASSLATSGLTDTQYF
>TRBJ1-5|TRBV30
CAWSVQQGSNQPQHF
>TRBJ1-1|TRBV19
CASSHTGARTEAFF
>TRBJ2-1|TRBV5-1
CASSFSGSYNEQFF
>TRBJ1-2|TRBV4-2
CASSHEKGPGGLYYGYTF